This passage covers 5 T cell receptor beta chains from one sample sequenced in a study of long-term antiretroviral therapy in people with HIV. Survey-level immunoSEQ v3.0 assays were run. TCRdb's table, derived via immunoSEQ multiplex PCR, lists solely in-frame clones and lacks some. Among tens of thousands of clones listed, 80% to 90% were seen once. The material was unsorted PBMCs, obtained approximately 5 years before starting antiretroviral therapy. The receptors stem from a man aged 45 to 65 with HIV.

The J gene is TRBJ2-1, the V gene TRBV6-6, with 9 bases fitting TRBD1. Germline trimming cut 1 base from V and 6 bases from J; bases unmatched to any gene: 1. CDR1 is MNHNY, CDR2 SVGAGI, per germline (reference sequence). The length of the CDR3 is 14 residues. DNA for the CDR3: TGTGCCAGCAGTTACTTGGGACAGGGCAATGAGCAGTTCTTC. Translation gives CASSYLGQGNEQFF.

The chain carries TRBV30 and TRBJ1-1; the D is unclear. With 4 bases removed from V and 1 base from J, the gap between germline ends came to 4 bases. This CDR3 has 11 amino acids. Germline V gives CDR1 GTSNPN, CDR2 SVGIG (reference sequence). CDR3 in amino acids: CAWNRNTEAFF. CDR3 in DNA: TGTGCCTGGAACAGGAACACTGAAGCTTTCTTT.

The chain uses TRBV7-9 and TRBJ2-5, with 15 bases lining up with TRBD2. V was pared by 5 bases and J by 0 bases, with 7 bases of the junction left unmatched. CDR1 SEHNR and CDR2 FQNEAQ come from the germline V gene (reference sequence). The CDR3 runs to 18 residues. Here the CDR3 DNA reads TGTGCCAGCAGCCCCGGGACTAGCGGGGGGAATTACCAAGAGACCCAGTACTTC. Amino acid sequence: CASSPGTSGGNYQETQYF.

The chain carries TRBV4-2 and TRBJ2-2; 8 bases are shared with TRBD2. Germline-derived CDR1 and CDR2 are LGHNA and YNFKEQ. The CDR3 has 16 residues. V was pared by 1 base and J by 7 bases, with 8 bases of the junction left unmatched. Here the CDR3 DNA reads TGTGCCAGCAGCCAAGCCGGGGCGGGAGGTCACGGGGAGCTGTTTTTT. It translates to CASSQAGAGGHGELFF.

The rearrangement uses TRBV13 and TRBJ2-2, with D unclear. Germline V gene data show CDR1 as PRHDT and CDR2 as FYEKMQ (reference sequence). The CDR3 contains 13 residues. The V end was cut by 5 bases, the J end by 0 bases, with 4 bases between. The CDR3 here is CASSHPNTGELFF. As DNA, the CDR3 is TGTGCCAGCAGCCACCCGAACACCGGGGAGCTGTTTTTT.